Listed below are T cell receptor beta chains from one sample, sequenced in a study of blood T cells in healthy people across ages. MiXCR, run by TCRdb on the 5' RACE reads, gives a single entry per CDR3 protein. The data hold 1.5 million to 2 million distinct CDR3 sequences, with approximately 39% observed a single time. The sequenced sample was blood. The receptors here all came from a human donor in good health. Both conserved end residues are part of each CDR3. Each record gives: clone size, V gene, D gene, J gene, CDR3 protein, CDR3 DNA. D genes are given only for firm matches. Clone size, where shown, is once, few, many, or a class for clones that have expanded.

size: few; V: TRBV7-2; D: TRBD2; J: TRBJ2-1; CDR3: CASSFGGAANEQFF; DNA: TGTGCCAGCAGCTTCGGGGGGGCCGCGAATGAGCAGTTCTTC
size: -; V: TRBV4-1; D: TRBD1; J: TRBJ2-5; CDR3: CASSQEMGQTKETQYF; DNA: TGCGCCAGCAGTCAAGAAATGGGACAGACGAAAGAGACCCAGTACTTC
size: -; V: TRBV12-5; D: -; J: TRBJ2-1; CDR3: CASALGSSYNEQFF; DNA: TGTGCTAGTGCCCTGGGGAGCTCCTACAATGAGCAGTTCTTC
size: few; V: TRBV29-1; D: TRBD1; J: TRBJ2-1; CDR3: CSVGLRQGFEQFF; DNA: TGCAGCGTTGGACTGAGACAGGGCTTTGAGCAGTTCTTC
size: -; V: TRBV28; D: -; J: TRBJ2-3; CDR3: CASSFRSAADTQYF; DNA: TGTGCCAGCAGTTTCAGGTCAGCGGCCGATACGCAGTATTTT
size: few; V: TRBV7-2; D: -; J: TRBJ2-5; CDR3: CASSPGFWGETQYF; DNA: TGTGCCAGCAGCCCAGGGTTTTGGGGAGAGACCCAGTACTTC
size: few; V: TRBV20-1; D: -; J: TRBJ2-5; CDR3: CSASPREGDRETQYF; DNA: TGCAGTGCTAGCCCAAGAGAGGGAGACAGAGAGACCCAGTACTTC
size: few; V: TRBV7-9; D: -; J: TRBJ1-2; CDR3: CASSQETQGGYTF; DNA: TGTGCCAGCAGCCAAGAGACTCAAGGAGGCTACACCTTC
size: -; V: TRBV27; D: -; J: TRBJ2-1; CDR3: CASSVFQAGSFYNEQFF; DNA: TGTGCCAGCAGCGTTTTCCAAGCAGGGTCATTCTACAATGAGCAGTTCTTC
size: -; V: TRBV5-1; D: -; J: TRBJ1-2; CDR3: CASSPGQLSYTF; DNA: TGCGCCAGCAGCCCCGGACAGTTGAGCTACACCTTC
size: -; V: TRBV20-1; D: TRBD1; J: TRBJ1-4; CDR3: CSAGQGGSEKLFF; DNA: TGCAGTGCAGGACAGGGAGGGAGTGAAAAACTGTTTTTT
size: few; V: TRBV13; D: -; J: TRBJ2-7; CDR3: CASSLWGGDSTYEQYF; DNA: TGTGCCAGCAGCTTATGGGGGGGGGACAGTACCTACGAGCAGTACTTC
size: -; V: TRBV9; D: -; J: TRBJ2-1; CDR3: CASSGVSSYSEQFF; DNA: TGTGCCAGCAGCGGGGTCAGCTCCTACAGTGAGCAGTTCTTC
size: -; V: TRBV12-5; D: TRBD1; J: TRBJ1-2; CDR3: CASGLETGGRYTF; DNA: TGTGCTAGTGGTTTGGAAACAGGGGGTCGCTACACCTTC
size: few; V: TRBV29-1; D: TRBD1; J: TRBJ2-5; CDR3: CSVTWTGWETQYF; DNA: TGCAGCGTAACCTGGACAGGGTGGGAGACCCAGTACTTC
size: -; V: TRBV6-2/TRBV6-3; D: -; J: TRBJ2-7; CDR3: CAGSYPERSYEQYF; DNA: TGTGCCGGCAGTTACCCTGAACGATCCTACGAGCAGTACTTC
size: few; V: TRBV10-3; D: TRBD2; J: TRBJ2-5; CDR3: CAINGGTTKETQYF; DNA: TGTGCCATCAACGGGGGGACCACGAAGGAGACCCAGTACTTC
size: few; V: TRBV29-1; D: -; J: TRBJ2-3; CDR3: CSVTEMTGTQYF; DNA: TGCAGCGTTACGGAAATGACCGGTACGCAGTATTTT